The TCR beta chain described here comes from a study of T cells in Graves' hyperthyroidism and ophthalmopathy. The study based diagnoses on clinical symptoms, serum thyroxine and TRAb, thyroid ultrasound and orbital computed tomography. Study observations and caveats: In blood, most of the thyroid clonotypes expanded above 0.001 were also present. Ophthalmopathy was separated from stable hyperthyroidism by a 13 V-J model. Model output signaled ophthalmopathy a median approximately 6 months ahead of onset.

Amplified TCR beta CDR3 regions came from RNA transcripts. First-round RT-PCR with HTBI primers amplified the TCR CDR3 region. TCRdb re-called the multiplex PCR reads through MiXCR, storing one row per CDR3 protein. The table has roughly 500,000 distinct CDR3 sequences, just over 45% seen once; the top ten hold 15% to 20%. This clonotype was detected ten times or more. Antigen unknown. This CDR3 region has 12 residues. Germline V lookup: CDR1 PRHDT, CDR2 FYEKMQ (reference sequence). Trimming stripped 4 bases from V and 7 bases from J, with 11 bases between. This clonotype was sampled from an adult woman with Graves' disease, either hyperthyroidism or ophthalmopathy (not recorded which). The genes are TRBV13 and TRBJ2-7; D call uncertain. The specimen sequenced was peripheral blood or thyroid tissue (not recorded which). The CDR3 DNA reads TGTGCCAGCAGCTCTCTTAAGGAGGAGCAGTACTTC. Translation gives CASSSLKEEQYF.